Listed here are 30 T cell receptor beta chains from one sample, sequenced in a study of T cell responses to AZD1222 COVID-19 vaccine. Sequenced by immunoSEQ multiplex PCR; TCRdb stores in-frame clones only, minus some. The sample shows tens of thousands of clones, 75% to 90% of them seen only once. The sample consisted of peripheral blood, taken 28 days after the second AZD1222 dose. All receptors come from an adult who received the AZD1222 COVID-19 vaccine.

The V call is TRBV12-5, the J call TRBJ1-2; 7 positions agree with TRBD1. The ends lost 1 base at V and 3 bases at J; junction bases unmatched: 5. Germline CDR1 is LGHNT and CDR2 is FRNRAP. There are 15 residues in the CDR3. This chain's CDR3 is CASGLGRGVHYGYTF. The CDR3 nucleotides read TGTGCTAGTGGTTTGGGCAGGGGGGTTCACTATGGCTACACCTTC.

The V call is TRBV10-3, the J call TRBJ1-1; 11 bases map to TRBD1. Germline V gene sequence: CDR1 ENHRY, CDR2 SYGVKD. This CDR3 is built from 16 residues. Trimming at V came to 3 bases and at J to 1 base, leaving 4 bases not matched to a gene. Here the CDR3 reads CAISEWDRGRNTEAFF. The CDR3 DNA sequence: TGTGCCATCAGTGAATGGGACAGGGGGAGGAACACTGAAGCTTTCTTT.

The CDR3 sequence: CASSRGRDYYGYTF. CDR3 coding DNA: TGTGCCAGCAGCCGGGGCAGGGATTACTATGGCTACACCTTC. The chain combines TRBV7-2 with TRBJ1-2; a weak D match, TRBD1 (5 bases). Germline CDR1 is SGHTA and CDR2 is FQGNSA. Trimming shortened V by 5 bases and J by 3 bases, and 13 bases separated the two germline ends. The CDR3 loop spans 14 amino acids.

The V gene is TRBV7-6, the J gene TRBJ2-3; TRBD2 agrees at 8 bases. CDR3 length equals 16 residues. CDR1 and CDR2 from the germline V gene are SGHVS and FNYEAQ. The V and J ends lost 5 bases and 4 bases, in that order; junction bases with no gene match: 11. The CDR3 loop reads CASSARLAHWSDTQYF. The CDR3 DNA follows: TGTGCCAGCAGCGCCAGACTAGCGCATTGGTCAGATACGCAGTATTTT.

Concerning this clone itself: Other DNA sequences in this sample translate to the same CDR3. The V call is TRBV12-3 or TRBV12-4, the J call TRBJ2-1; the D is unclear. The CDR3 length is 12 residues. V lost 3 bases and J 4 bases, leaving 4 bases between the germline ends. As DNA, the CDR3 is TGTGCCAGCAGTTTTGGTTACAATGAGCAGTTCTTC. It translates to CASSFGYNEQFF.

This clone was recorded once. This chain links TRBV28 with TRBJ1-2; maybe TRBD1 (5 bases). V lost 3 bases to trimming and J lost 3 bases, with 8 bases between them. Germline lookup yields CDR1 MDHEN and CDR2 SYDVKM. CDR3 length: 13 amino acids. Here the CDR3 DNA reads TGTGCCAGCAGTTTTTGGGGGGACTATGGCTACACCTTC. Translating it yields CASSFWGDYGYTF.

CDR3 in DNA: TGCGCCAGCAGCTTGGCACCGACGGGAAACTACGAGCAGTACTTC. This codes for CASSLAPTGNYEQYF. The chain employs TRBV5-1 and TRBJ2-7; D is perhaps TRBD2 (5 bases). Between the trimmed V and J ends, which lost 0 bases and 3 bases, there was a span of 13 bases. This CDR3 spans 15 amino acids. Per the germline V gene, CDR1 is SGHRS and CDR2 is YFSETQ. Full variable domain (remainder filled in from reference TRBV5-1 and TRBJ2-7): KAGVTQTPRYLIKTRGQQVTLSCSPISGHRSVSWYQQTPGQGLQFLFEYFSETQRNKGNFPGRFSGRQFSNSRSEMNVSTLELGDSALYLCASSLAPTGNYEQYFGPGTRLTVT.

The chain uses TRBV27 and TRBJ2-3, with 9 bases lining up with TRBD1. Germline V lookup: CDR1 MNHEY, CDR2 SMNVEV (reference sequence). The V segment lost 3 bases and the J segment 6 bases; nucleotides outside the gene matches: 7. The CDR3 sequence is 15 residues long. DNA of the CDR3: TGTGCCAGCAGTTTTGAGACAGGGGGTGTGGATACGCAGTATTTT. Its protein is CASSFETGGVDTQYF.

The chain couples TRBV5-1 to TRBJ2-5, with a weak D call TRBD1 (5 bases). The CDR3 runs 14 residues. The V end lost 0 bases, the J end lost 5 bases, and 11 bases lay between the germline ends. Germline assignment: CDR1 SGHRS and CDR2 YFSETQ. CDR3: CASSLVWNRETQYF. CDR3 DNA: TGCGCCAGCAGCTTGGTTTGGAACAGGGAGACCCAGTACTTC.

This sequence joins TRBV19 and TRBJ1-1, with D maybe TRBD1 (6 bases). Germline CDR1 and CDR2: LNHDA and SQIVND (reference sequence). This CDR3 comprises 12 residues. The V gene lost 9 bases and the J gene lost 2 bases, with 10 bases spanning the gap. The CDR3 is CASRDINTEAFF. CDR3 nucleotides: TGTGCCAGCCGGGACATTAACACTGAAGCTTTCTTT.

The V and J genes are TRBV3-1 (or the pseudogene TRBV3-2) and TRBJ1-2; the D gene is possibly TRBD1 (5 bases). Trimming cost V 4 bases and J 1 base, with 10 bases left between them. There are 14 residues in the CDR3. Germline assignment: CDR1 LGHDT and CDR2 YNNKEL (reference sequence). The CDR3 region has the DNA TGTGCCAGCAGCCCACGGGACGTTAACTATGGCTACACCTTC. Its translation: CASSPRDVNYGYTF.

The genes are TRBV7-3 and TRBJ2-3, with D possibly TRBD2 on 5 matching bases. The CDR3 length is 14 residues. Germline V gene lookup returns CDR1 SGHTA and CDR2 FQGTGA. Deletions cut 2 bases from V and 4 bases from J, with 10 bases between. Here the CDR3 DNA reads TGTGCCAGCAGCTTAGGGTTGGGAGCAGATACGCAGTATTTT. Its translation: CASSLGLGADTQYF.

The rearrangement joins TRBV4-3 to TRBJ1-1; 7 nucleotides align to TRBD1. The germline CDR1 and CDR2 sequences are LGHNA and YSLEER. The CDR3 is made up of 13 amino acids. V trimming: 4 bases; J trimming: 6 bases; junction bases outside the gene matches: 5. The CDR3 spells CASSRDRDSEAFF. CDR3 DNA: TGCGCCAGCAGCCGAGACAGGGATTCTGAAGCTTTCTTT.

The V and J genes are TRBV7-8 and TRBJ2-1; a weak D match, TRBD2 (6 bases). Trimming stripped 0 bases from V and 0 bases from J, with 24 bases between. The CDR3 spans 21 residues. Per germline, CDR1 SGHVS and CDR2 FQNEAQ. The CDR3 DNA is TGTGCCAGCAGCTTAGCGTGGGGCGGGGCCGTTTTTGAAATCTCCTACAATGAGCAGTTCTTC. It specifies CASSLAWGGAVFEISYNEQFF.

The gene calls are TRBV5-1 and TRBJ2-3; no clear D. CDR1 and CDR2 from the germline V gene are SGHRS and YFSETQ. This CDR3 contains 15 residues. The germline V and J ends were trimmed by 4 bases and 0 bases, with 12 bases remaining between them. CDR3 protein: CASSQDATSTDTQYF. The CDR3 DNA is TGCGCCAGCAGCCAGGACGCTACTAGCACAGATACGCAGTATTTT.

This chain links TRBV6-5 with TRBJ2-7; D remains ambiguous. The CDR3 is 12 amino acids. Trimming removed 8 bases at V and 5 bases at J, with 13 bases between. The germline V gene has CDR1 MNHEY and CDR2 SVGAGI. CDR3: CASLHQVHEQYF. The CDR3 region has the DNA TGTGCCAGCTTGCATCAGGTCCACGAGCAGTACTTC.

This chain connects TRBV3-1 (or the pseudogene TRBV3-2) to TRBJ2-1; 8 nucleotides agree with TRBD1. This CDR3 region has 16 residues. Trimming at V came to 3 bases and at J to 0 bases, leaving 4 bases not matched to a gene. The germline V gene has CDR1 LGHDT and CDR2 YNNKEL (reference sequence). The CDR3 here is CASSHWDRSSYNEQFF. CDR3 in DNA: TGTGCCAGCAGCCATTGGGACAGGAGCTCCTACAATGAGCAGTTCTTC.

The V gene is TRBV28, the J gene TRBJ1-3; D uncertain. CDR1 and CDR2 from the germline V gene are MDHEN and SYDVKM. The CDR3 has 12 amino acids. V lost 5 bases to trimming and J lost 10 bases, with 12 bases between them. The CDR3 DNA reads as TGTGCCAGCAGTAGGCAGGCGCGGACCATATATTTT. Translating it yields CASSRQARTIYF.

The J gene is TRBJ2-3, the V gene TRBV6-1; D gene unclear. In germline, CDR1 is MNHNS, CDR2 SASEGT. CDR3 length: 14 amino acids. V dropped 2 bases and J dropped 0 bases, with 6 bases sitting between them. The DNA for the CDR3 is TGTGCCAGCAGTGAATCCTGGAGCACAGATACGCAGTATTTT. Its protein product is CASSESWSTDTQYF.

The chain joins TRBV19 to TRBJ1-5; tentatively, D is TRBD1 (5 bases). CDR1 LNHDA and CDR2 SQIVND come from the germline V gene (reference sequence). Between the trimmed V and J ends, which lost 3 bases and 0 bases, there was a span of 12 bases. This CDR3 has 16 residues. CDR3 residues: CASSIGGGSSNQPQHF. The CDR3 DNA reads TGTGCCAGTAGTATTGGTGGGGGGAGTAGCAATCAGCCCCAGCATTTT.

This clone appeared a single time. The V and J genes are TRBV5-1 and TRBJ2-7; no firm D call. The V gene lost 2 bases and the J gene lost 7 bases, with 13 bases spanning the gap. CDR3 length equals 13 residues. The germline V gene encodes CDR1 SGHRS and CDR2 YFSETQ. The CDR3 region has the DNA TGCGCCAGCAGCTTACCCCCCGAGCGAGAGCAGTACTTC. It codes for CASSLPPEREQYF.

The CDR3, as DNA: TGTGCCAGCAGCCCCTCCCGGGGGTATAACTATGGCTACACCTTC. As protein: CASSPSRGYNYGYTF. The rearrangement joins TRBV7-3 to TRBJ1-2; tentatively, D is TRBD1 (5 bases). Germline V CDR1 and CDR2: SGHTA, FQGTGA. V was clipped by 5 bases and J by 1 base, with 14 bases between them. This CDR3 spans 15 amino acids. Based on the CDR3 plus reference TRBV7-3 and TRBJ1-2, the full variable domain is GAGVSQTPSNKVTEKGKYVELRCDPISGHTALYWYRQSLGQGPEFLIYFQGTGAADDSGLPNDRFFAVRPEGSVSTLKIQRTERGDSAVYLCASSPSRGYNYGYTFGSGTRLTVV.

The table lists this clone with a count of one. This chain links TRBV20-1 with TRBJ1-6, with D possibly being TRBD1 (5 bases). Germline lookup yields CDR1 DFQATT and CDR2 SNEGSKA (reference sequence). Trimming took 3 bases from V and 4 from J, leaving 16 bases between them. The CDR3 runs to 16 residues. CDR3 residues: CSASPIGGAYNSPLHF. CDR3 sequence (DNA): TGCAGTGCTAGTCCGATTGGTGGGGCTTATAATTCACCCCTCCACTTT.

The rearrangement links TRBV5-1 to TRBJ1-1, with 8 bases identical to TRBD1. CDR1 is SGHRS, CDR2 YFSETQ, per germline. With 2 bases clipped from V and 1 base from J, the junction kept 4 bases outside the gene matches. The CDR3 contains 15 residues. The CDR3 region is CASSFGGQGNTEAFF. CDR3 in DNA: TGCGCCAGCAGCTTTGGCGGACAGGGGAACACTGAAGCTTTCTTT.

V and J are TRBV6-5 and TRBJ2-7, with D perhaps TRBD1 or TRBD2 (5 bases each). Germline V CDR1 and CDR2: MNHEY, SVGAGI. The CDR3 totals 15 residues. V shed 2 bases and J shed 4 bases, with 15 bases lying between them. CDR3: CASSYGQAAFYEQYF. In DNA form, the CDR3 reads TGTGCCAGCAGTTACGGACAAGCGGCCTTTTACGAGCAGTACTTC.

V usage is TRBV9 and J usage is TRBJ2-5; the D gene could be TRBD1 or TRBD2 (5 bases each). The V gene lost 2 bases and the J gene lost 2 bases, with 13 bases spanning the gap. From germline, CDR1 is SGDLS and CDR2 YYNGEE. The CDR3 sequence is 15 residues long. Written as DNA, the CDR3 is TGTGCCAGCAGCGTCTCCGTGGGGGAACAAGAGACCCAGTACTTC. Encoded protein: CASSVSVGEQETQYF.

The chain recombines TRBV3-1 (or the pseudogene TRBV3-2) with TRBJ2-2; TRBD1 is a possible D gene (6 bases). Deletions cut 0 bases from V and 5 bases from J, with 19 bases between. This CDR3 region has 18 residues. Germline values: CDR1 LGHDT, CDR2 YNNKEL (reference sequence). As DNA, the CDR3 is TGTGCCAGCAGCCAAGATCGCGTAGGCAGGGGATGTACCGGGGAGCTGTTTTTT. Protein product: CASSQDRVGRGCTGELFF.

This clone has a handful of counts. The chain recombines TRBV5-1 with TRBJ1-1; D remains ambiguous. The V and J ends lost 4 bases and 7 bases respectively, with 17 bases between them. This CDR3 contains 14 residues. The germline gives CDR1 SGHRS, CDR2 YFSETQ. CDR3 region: CASSNGPSSDEAFF. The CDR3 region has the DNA TGCGCCAGCAGCAATGGACCCTCTTCGGATGAAGCTTTCTTT.

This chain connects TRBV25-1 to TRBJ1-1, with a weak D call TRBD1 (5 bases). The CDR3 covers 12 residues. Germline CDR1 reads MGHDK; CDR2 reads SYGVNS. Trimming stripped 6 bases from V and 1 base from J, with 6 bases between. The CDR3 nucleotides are TGTGCCAGCAGGCAGGGGAACACTGAAGCTTTCTTT. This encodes CASRQGNTEAFF.

The CDR3 nucleotides read TGTGCCAGCAGCTCGAGCTCCTACGAGCAGTACTTC. Its protein is CASSSSSYEQYF. The chain uses TRBV5-6 and TRBJ2-7; no clear D gene. The germline V gene has CDR1 SGHDT and CDR2 YYEEEE. The CDR3 sequence is 12 residues long. Trimming took 3 bases from V and 0 from J, leaving 4 bases between them. Drawing the rest from reference TRBV5-6 and TRBJ2-7, the complete variable domain is DAGVTQSPTHLIKTRGQQVTLRCSPKSGHDTVSWYQQALGQGPQFIFQYYEEEERQRGNFPDRFSGHQFPNYSSELNVNALLLGDSALYLCASSSSSYEQYFGPGTRLTVT.